This T cell receptor beta chain comes out of a study of T-cell reconstitution after alpha-beta-depleted transplantation in children. This clonotype was seen ten or more times. It was with unique molecular identifiers that the TCRbeta library was prepared. TCRdb re-analysed the PCR reads in MiXCR, keeping a single row per CDR3 protein. The sample contains roughly 200,000 distinct CDR3 sequences, around 9.9% of which appear only once. V lost 3 bases and J lost 0, with 9 bases in between. CDR3 length equals 14 residues. The chain recombines TRBV12-3 or TRBV12-4 with TRBJ2-7, with TRBD1 as a possible D gene (5 bases). Sequencing used PBMCs, obtained before TCRalphabeta/CD19-depleted stem cell transplant. This clonotype originated in a child younger than two with acute myeloid leukemia, due to receive a stem cell transplant. DNA for the CDR3: TGTGCCAGCAGTTTGACAGAAATCTCCTACGAGCAGTACTTC. Translated: CASSLTEISYEQYF.